This entry concerns a single T cell receptor beta chain. The antigen is unknown. The CDR3 loop spans 15 amino acids. V was pared by 4 bases and J by 1 base, with 6 bases of the junction left unmatched. Looked up from germline, CDR1 is LGHNA and CDR2 is YNFKEQ. This entry is derived from a study of cytomegalovirus exposure and HLA in healthy donors. Study conclusions and caveats: In vitro assays verified that three CMV-associated chains recognized CMV antigens specifically.

Assay used: immunoSEQ multiplex PCR; TCRdb lists only in-frame clones, some missing. Among fewer than 150,000 clones listed, almost 90% were seen once. The TCR originated in a young woman in good health and CMV-seropositive. What was sequenced was PBMCs. The V gene is TRBV4-2, the J gene TRBJ1-1; 7 nucleotides line up with TRBD1. CDR3 region: CASSLTQGPNTEAFF. The CDR3 nucleotides are TGTGCCAGCAGCCTGACACAGGGGCCGAACACTGAAGCTTTCTTT.